This T cell receptor (beta chain) was sequenced in a study of T cell repertoires in cytomegalovirus infection. Study overall: Indicated by public TCR beta signatures were CMV infection and matching HLA type. Study results and limitations: Dominating the ex vivo response were HLA-C-restricted CMV-specific TCR beta clonotypes.

MiXCR, applied by TCRdb to the reads, yields one record per CDR3 protein. The sample records 290,000 or so distinct CDR3 sequences, approximately 10% being singletons. CDR3 length: 11 amino acids. CDR1 is SGHTA, CDR2 FQGNSA, per germline. Trimming removed 5 bases from V and 8 bases from J, with 9 bases in between. This clonotype was recorded many times. Its antigen is currently unknown. The material sequenced was PBMCs. The sequence was collected from a human donor in good health (CMV status not recorded). Some clones in this sample may be carry-over from other donors' samples. V usage is TRBV7-2 and J usage is TRBJ1-2, with D perhaps TRBD1 (6 bases). The DNA for the CDR3 is TGTGCCAGCAGCCCAGGGGTCGGCTACACCTTC. It translates to CASSPGVGYTF.